What follows is one T cell receptor beta chain and its context. Antigen: not known. These data originate in a study of OX40 agonist ivuxolimab in advanced cancers. This table comes from immunoSEQ multiplex PCR, and its TCRdb copy is limited to in-frame clones, with some not included. This sample has some 49,000 clones, with 88% found just once. Samples were taken at baseline and on day 1 of cycles 4 and 7. Germline assignment: CDR1 MNHNS and CDR2 SASEGT. The length of the CDR3 is 14 residues. Trimming pared 1 base from V and 2 bases from J, leaving 9 bases between. Overall study results and limits: Dose levels from 0.1 to 3.0 mg/kg saw CD4+ and CD8+ blood T cells expand clonally by week 6.

The sample in question was CD4+ or CD8+ T cells sorted from blood, obtained in a trial of the OX40 agonist ivuxolimab. The clonotype was recovered from an adult with an advanced solid tumor such as melanoma, head and neck, liver or kidney cancer. V and J are TRBV6-1 and TRBJ2-7, with a tentative D call TRBD1 (5 bases). The chain's CDR3 is CASSEVGQAYEQYF. CDR3 DNA: TGTGCCAGCAGTGAAGTTGGACAAGCCTACGAGCAGTACTTC.